This TCR beta chain stems from a study of blood T cell repertoires in COVID-19. Study-level background: Sources were T cells, B-cell-depleted T cells, or PBMCs; the material itself was cDNA or gDNA.

The data were produced by immunoSEQ multiplex PCR, yet TCRdb's version contains in-frame clones alone and is incomplete. The sample has 250,000 or so clones; 86% are singletons. All enrollees were roughly 18 to 90 years old and from about two dozen US areas. Participant reports of clinical history set cohort assignment. Cohort 3 recovery required two negative PCRs, clearance, or symptom resolution. Germline CDR1 MNHEY, CDR2 SVGAGI. The ends were cut back, 7 bases at V and 1 base at J, with 11 bases in the middle. This CDR3 is built from 14 residues. The V call is TRBV6-5, the J call TRBJ1-5; D uncertain. The sequencing input was PBMCs or T cells enriched from blood (not recorded which). This TCR derives from a woman between 45 and 60 years old who had recovered from COVID-19. CDR3 nucleotide sequence: TGTGCCAGCACTATGACTCCGAGCAATCAGCCCCAGCATTTT. Its protein is CASTMTPSNQPQHF.